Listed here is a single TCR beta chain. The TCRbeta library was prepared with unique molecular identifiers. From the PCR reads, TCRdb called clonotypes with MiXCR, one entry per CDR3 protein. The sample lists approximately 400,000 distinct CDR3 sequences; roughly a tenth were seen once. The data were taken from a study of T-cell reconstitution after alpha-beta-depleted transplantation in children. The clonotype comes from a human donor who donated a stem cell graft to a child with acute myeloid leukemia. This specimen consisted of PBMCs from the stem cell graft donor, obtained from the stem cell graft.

The CDR3 loop is CASSSRGRLSSGNTIYF. The CDR3 nucleotides read TGTGCCAGCAGCTCCCGGGGCCGACTAAGCTCTGGAAACACCATATATTTT. The genes are TRBV7-8 and TRBJ1-3; TRBD1 is a possible D gene (5 bases). The CDR3 is 17 amino acids. The V gene's germline CDR1 is SGHVS and CDR2 FQNEAQ. Trimming shortened V by 4 bases and J by 0 bases, and 16 bases separated the two germline ends.